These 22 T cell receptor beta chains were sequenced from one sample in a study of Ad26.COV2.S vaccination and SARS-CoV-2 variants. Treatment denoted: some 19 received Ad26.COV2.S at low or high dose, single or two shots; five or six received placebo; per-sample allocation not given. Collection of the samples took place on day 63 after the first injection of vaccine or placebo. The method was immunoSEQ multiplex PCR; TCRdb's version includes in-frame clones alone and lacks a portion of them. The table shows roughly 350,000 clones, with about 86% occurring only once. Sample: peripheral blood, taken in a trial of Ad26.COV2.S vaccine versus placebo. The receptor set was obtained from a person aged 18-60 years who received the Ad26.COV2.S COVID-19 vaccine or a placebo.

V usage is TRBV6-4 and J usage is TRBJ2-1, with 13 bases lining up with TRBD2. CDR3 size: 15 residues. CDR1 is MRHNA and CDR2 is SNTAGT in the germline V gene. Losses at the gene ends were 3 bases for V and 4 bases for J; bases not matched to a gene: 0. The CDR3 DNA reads TGTGCCAGCAGTGAGACTAGCGGGAGGTACAATGAGCAGTTCTTC. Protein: CASSETSGRYNEQFF.

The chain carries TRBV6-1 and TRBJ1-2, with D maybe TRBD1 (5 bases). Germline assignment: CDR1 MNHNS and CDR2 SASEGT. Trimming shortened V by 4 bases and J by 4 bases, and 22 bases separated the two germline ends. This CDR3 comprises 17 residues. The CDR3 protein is CASSGPQKDPGGYGYTF. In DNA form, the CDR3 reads TGTGCCAGCAGTGGGCCCCAAAAGGACCCGGGGGGCTATGGCTACACCTTC.

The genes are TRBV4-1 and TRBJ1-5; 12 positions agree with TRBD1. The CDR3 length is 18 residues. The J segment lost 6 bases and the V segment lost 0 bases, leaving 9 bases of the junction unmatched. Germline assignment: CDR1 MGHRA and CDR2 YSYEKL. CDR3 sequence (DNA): TGCGCCAGCAGCCAAGATCCGGGACAGGGGGCTACCTTTCAGCCCCAGCATTTT. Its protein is CASSQDPGQGATFQPQHF.

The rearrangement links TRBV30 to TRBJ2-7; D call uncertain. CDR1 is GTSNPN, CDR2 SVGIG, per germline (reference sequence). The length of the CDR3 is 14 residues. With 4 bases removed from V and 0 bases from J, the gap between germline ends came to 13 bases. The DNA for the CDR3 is TGTGCCTGGAACCCGGTCAAGAGCTCCTACGAGCAGTACTTC. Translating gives CAWNPVKSSYEQYF. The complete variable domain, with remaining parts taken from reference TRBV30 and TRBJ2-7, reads SQTIHQWPATLVQPVGSPLSLECTVEGTSNPNLYWYRQAAGRGLQLLFYSVGIGQISSEVPQNLSASRPQDRQFILSSKKLLLSDSGFYLCAWNPVKSSYEQYFGPGTRLTVT.

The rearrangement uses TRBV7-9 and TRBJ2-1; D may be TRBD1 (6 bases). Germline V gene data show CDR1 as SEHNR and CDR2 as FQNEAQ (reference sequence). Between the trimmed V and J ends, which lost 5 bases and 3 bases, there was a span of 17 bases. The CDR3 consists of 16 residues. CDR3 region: CASSPPEGVIYNEQFF. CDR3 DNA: TGTGCCAGCAGCCCCCCCGAGGGGGTGATCTACAATGAGCAGTTCTTC.

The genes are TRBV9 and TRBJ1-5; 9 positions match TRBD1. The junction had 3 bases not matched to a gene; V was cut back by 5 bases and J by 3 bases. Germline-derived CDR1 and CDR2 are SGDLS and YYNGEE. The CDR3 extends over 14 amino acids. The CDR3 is CASSEQGANQPQHF. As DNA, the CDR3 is TGTGCCAGCAGTGAACAGGGGGCCAATCAGCCCCAGCATTTT.

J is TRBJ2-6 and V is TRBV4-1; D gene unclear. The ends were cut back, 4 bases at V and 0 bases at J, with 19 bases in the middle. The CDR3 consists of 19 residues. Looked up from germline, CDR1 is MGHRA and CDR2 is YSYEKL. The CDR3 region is CASSRYLDGTSSGANVLTF. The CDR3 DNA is TGCGCCAGCAGCCGATACCTTGACGGCACCAGCTCTGGGGCCAACGTCCTGACTTTC.

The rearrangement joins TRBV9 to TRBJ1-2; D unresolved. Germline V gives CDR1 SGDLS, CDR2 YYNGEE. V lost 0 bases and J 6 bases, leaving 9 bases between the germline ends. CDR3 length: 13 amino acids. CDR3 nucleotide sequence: TGTGCCAGCAGCGTAGGTACACCTCATGGCTACACCTTC. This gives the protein CASSVGTPHGYTF.

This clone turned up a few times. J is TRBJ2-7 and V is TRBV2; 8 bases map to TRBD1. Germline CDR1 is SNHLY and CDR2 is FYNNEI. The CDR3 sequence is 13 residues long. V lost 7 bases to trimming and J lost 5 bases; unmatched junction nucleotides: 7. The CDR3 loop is CASKYRGEDEQYF. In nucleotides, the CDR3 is TGTGCCAGCAAATACAGGGGGGAGGACGAGCAGTACTTC.

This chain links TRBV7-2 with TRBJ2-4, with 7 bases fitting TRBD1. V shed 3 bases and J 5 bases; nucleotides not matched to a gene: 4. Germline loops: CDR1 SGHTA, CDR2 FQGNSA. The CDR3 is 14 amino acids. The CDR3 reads CASSFVTGENIQYF. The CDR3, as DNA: TGTGCCAGCAGCTTCGTTACAGGGGAAAACATTCAGTACTTC.

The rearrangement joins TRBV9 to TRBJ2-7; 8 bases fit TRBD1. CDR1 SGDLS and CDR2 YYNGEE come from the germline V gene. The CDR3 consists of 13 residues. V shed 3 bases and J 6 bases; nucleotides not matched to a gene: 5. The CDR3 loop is CASSGGQGSEQYF. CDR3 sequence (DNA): TGTGCCAGCAGCGGAGGACAGGGCTCCGAGCAGTACTTC.

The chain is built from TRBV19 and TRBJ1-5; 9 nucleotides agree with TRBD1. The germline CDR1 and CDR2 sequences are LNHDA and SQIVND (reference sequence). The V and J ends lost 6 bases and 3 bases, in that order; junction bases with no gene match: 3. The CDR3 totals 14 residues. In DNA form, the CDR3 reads TGTGCCAGTAGCAGGACAGGGGACAATCAGCCCCAGCATTTT. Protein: CASSRTGDNQPQHF.

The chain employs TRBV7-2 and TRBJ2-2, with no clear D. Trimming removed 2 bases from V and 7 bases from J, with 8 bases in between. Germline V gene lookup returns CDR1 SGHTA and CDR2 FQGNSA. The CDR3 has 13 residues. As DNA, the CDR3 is TGTGCCAGCAGCTTAATGGGTTACGGGGAGCTGTTTTTT. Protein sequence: CASSLMGYGELFF.

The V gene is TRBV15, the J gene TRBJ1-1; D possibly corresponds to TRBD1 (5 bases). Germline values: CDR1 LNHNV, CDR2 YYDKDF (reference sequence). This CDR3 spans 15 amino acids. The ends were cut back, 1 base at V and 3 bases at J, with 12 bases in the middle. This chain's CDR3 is CATSRGQGWDTEAFF. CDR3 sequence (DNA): TGTGCCACCAGCAGAGGTCAGGGATGGGACACTGAAGCTTTCTTT. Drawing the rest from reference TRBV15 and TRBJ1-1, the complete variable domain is DAMVIQNPRYQVTQFGKPVTLSCSQTLNHNVMYWYQQKSSQAPKLLFHYYDKDFNNEADTPDNFQSRRPNTSFCFLDIRSPGLGDTAMYLCATSRGQGWDTEAFFGQGTRLTVV.

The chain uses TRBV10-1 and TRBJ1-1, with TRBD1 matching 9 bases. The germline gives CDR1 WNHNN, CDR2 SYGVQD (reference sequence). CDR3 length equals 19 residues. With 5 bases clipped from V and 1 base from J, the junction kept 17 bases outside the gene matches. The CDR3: CASSLKPGQGLCSNTEAFF. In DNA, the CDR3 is TGCGCCAGCAGTTTAAAACCGGGACAGGGTTTGTGTTCGAACACTGAAGCTTTCTTT.

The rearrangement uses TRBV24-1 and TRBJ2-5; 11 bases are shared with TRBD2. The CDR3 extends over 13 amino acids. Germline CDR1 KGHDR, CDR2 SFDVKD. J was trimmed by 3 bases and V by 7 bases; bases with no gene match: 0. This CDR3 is CATRLAGEETQYF. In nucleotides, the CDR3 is TGTGCCACCAGACTAGCGGGGGAAGAGACCCAGTACTTC.

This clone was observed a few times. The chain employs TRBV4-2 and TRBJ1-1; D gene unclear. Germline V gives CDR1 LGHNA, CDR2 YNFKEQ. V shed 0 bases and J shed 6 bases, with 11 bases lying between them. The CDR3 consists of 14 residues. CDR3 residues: CASSQDRRSAEAFF. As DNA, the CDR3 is TGTGCCAGCAGCCAAGATCGGCGGTCCGCTGAAGCTTTCTTT.

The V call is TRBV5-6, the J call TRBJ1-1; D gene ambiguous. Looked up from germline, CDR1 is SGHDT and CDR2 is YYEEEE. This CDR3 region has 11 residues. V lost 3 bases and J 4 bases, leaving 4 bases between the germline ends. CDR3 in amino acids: CASSYGTEAFF. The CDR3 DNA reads TGTGCCAGCAGCTACGGCACTGAAGCTTTCTTT.

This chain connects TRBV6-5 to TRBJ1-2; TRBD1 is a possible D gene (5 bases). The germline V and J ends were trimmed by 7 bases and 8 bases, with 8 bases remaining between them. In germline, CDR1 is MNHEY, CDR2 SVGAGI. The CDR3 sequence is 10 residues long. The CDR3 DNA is TGTGCCAGCAAGGGGAACGGCTACACCTTC. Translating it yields CASKGNGYTF.

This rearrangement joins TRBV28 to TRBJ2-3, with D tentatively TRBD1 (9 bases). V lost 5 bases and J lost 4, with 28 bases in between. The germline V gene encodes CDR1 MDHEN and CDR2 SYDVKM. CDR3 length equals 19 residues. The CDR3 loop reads CASSPRTGAAGVDSDTQYF. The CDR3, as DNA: TGTGCCAGCAGTCCCCGGACAGGGGCAGCGGGAGTAGATTCAGATACGCAGTATTTT.

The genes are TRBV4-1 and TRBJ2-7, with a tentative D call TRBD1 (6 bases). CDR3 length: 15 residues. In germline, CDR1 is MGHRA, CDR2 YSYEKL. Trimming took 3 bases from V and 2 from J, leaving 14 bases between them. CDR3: CASSQPGHFTYEQYF. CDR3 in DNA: TGCGCCAGCAGCCAGCCGGGACACTTCACCTACGAGCAGTACTTC.

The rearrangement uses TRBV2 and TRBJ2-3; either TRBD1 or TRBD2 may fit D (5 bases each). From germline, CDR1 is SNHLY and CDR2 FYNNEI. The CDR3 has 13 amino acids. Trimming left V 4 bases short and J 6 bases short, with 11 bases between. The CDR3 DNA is TGTGCCAGCAGTGTGAGAGGGGCCGATACGCAGTATTTT. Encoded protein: CASSVRGADTQYF. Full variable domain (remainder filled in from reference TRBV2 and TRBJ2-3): EPEVTQTPSHQVTQMGQEVILRCVPISNHLYFYWYRQILGQKVEFLVSFYNNEISEKSEIFDDQFSVERPDGSNFTLKIRSTKLEDSAMYFCASSVRGADTQYFGPGTRLTVL.